Below, one TCR beta chain is given with its context. Its antigen is not identified. The data originate from a study of follicular helper T cells after annual influenza vaccination. Findings of the study overall: Each annual vaccination recalled recurring oligoclonal ICOS+CD38+ cTfh clonotypes.

Trimming shortened V by 2 bases and J by 4 bases, and 15 bases separated the two germline ends. Germline CDR1 reads SGHNT; CDR2 reads YYREEE (reference sequence). There are 15 residues in the CDR3. This sample's time point: 2014-2015 season, pre-vaccination. Sequenced by immunoSEQ multiplex PCR; TCRdb stores in-frame clones only, minus some. The table lists 10,000 or so clones, around 84% of them singletons, with approximately 0.91% in the top ten. The material was CXCR5- memory CD4+ T cells sorted from blood, obtained on the day of influenza vaccination. This TCR was sampled from an adult who received the influenza vaccine. The V and J genes are TRBV5-4 and TRBJ1-2; the D is unclear. The CDR3: CASSLGGSDLYGYTF. The DNA for the CDR3 is TGTGCCAGCAGCTTAGGAGGGAGTGACCTCTATGGCTACACCTTC.